This is a list of T cell receptor beta chains from one sample in a study of identical twins. MiXCR, run by TCRdb on the 5' RACE reads, gives a single entry per CDR3 protein. There are approximately 630,000 distinct CDR3 sequences in the sample; under 8.5% occur only once, and about 1.5% lies in the top ten. This sample also appeared in a second study, on yellow fever vaccine responses in identical twins.

The sequenced sample consisted of PBMCs. These receptors came from a woman aged 18-29 years in good health. Both conserved end residues are part of each CDR3. D genes are given only for firm matches. Where a row states a size, it is once, few, many or the class of an expanded clone; other rows omit it.

j_gene: TRBJ2-7
d_gene: TRBD1
v_gene: TRBV7-2
abundance: few
CDR3aa: CASSLTGTGVYEQYF
CDR3nt: TGTGCCAGCAGCTTAACCGGGACAGGGGTCTACGAGCAGTACTTC

j_gene: TRBJ2-1
d_gene: .
v_gene: TRBV5-1
abundance: few
CDR3aa: CASSLALTYTCNEQFF
CDR3nt: TGCGCCAGCAGCTTGGCCTTGACCTACACCTGCAATGAGCAGTTCTTC

j_gene: TRBJ2-1
d_gene: TRBD2
v_gene: TRBV12-3/TRBV12-4
abundance: many
CDR3aa: CASSAGLAGDNEQFF
CDR3nt: TGTGCCAGCAGTGCGGGACTAGCGGGGGACAATGAGCAGTTCTTC

j_gene: TRBJ1-1
d_gene: .
v_gene: TRBV20-1
abundance: .
CDR3aa: CSARGGSEAFF
CDR3nt: TGCAGTGCTAGAGGGGGGTCTGAAGCTTTCTTT

j_gene: TRBJ1-2
d_gene: .
v_gene: TRBV6-1
abundance: .
CDR3aa: CASSARGRTYGYTF
CDR3nt: TGTGCCAGCAGTGCCCGCGGGCGCACCTATGGCTACACCTTC

j_gene: TRBJ2-1
d_gene: .
v_gene: TRBV12-3/TRBV12-4
abundance: many
CDR3aa: CASSRQSSYNEQFF
CDR3nt: TGTGCCAGCAGTCGACAAAGCTCCTACAATGAGCAGTTCTTC

j_gene: TRBJ1-1
d_gene: TRBD1
v_gene: TRBV15
abundance: many
CDR3aa: CATSRGGTGLLGTEAFF
CDR3nt: TGTGCCACCAGCAGGGGGGGGACAGGGCTCCTCGGGACTGAAGCTTTCTTT

j_gene: TRBJ2-2
d_gene: .
v_gene: TRBV7-9
abundance: few
CDR3aa: CASSLMDTNGELFF
CDR3nt: TGTGCCAGCAGCTTAATGGATACGAACGGGGAGCTGTTTTTT

j_gene: TRBJ2-1
d_gene: .
v_gene: TRBV20-1
abundance: many
CDR3aa: CSASDRGKQFF
CDR3nt: TGCAGTGCTAGTGACCGGGGAAAGCAGTTCTTC

j_gene: TRBJ2-2
d_gene: .
v_gene: TRBV10-3
abundance: .
CDR3aa: CAISEKPGSNTGELFF
CDR3nt: TGTGCCATCAGTGAGAAGCCTGGATCGAACACCGGGGAGCTGTTTTTT

j_gene: TRBJ2-3
d_gene: .
v_gene: TRBV5-1
abundance: many
CDR3aa: CASSSSAPSTDTQYF
CDR3nt: TGCGCCAGCAGCTCTAGTGCCCCTAGCACAGATACGCAGTATTTT

j_gene: TRBJ1-1
d_gene: .
v_gene: TRBV18
abundance: few
CDR3aa: CASSPSYGNTEAFF
CDR3nt: TGTGCCAGCTCACCAAGTTACGGGAACACTGAAGCTTTCTTT

j_gene: TRBJ2-3
d_gene: TRBD1
v_gene: TRBV28
abundance: many
CDR3aa: CASSPELGGTQYF
CDR3nt: TGTGCCAGCAGTCCGGAGTTAGGGGGCACGCAGTATTTT

j_gene: TRBJ1-5
d_gene: TRBD1
v_gene: TRBV7-9
abundance: .
CDR3aa: CASSLFIAQGANQPQHF
CDR3nt: TGTGCCAGCAGCTTATTTATTGCACAGGGGGCCAATCAGCCCCAGCATTTT

j_gene: TRBJ2-1
d_gene: TRBD2
v_gene: TRBV4-1
abundance: many
CDR3aa: CASSYTLAGGSYNEQFF
CDR3nt: TGCGCCAGCAGCTATACCCTAGCGGGAGGCTCCTACAATGAGCAGTTCTTC

j_gene: TRBJ2-2
d_gene: TRBD1
v_gene: TRBV10-3
abundance: .
CDR3aa: CAISESPDRTGELFF
CDR3nt: TGTGCCATCAGTGAGTCTCCGGACAGGACCGGGGAGCTGTTTTTT

j_gene: TRBJ2-1
d_gene: TRBD2
v_gene: TRBV11-2
abundance: few
CDR3aa: CASSLGTSREQFF
CDR3nt: TGTGCCAGCAGCCTCGGGACTAGTCGTGAGCAGTTCTTC

j_gene: TRBJ2-5
d_gene: .
v_gene: TRBV20-1
abundance: .
CDR3aa: CSARDRQSKETQYF
CDR3nt: TGCAGTGCTAGAGATCGGCAGTCTAAGGAGACCCAGTACTTC

j_gene: TRBJ2-5
d_gene: .
v_gene: TRBV11-2
abundance: .
CDR3aa: CASSLVFGYQETQYF
CDR3nt: TGTGCCAGCAGCTTAGTGTTTGGCTACCAAGAGACCCAGTACTTC

j_gene: TRBJ1-4
d_gene: .
v_gene: TRBV4-1
abundance: .
CDR3aa: CASSQGEGRVNEKLFF
CDR3nt: TGCGCCAGCAGCCAAGGGGAGGGTAGGGTTAACGAAAAACTGTTTTTT

j_gene: TRBJ1-6
d_gene: .
v_gene: TRBV12-3/TRBV12-4
abundance: many
CDR3aa: CASSLIGDNSPLHF
CDR3nt: TGTGCCAGCAGTTTAATAGGGGATAATTCACCCCTCCACTTT

j_gene: TRBJ2-3
d_gene: TRBD2
v_gene: TRBV7-9
abundance: many
CDR3aa: CASSLGLADHTDTQYF
CDR3nt: TGTGCCAGCAGCCTTGGACTAGCGGACCACACAGATACGCAGTATTTT

j_gene: TRBJ2-7
d_gene: TRBD2
v_gene: TRBV10-3
abundance: many
CDR3aa: CAISESTSVYYEQYF
CDR3nt: TGTGCCATCAGTGAGTCGACTAGCGTCTACTACGAGCAGTACTTC

j_gene: TRBJ1-2
d_gene: .
v_gene: TRBV27
abundance: .
CDR3aa: CASSPRVGAQNGYTF
CDR3nt: TGTGCCAGCAGCCCGAGAGTAGGAGCCCAGAATGGCTACACCTTC

j_gene: TRBJ1-2
d_gene: .
v_gene: TRBV6-1
abundance: many
CDR3aa: CASSDGWEISYTF
CDR3nt: TGTGCCAGCAGTGATGGGTGGGAAATAAGCTACACCTTC

j_gene: TRBJ2-7
d_gene: .
v_gene: TRBV7-9
abundance: .
CDR3aa: CASSRDRFGDEQYF
CDR3nt: TGTGCCAGCAGCCGTGACAGGTTCGGAGACGAGCAGTACTTC

j_gene: TRBJ2-7
d_gene: TRBD2
v_gene: TRBV15
abundance: many
CDR3aa: CATSPQWASGSYEQYF
CDR3nt: TGTGCCACCAGCCCCCAATGGGCTAGCGGGAGCTACGAGCAGTACTTC

j_gene: TRBJ2-1
d_gene: .
v_gene: TRBV12-3/TRBV12-4
abundance: many
CDR3aa: CASSNRRSYNEQFF
CDR3nt: TGTGCCAGCAGCAACCGACGGTCTTACAATGAGCAGTTCTTC

j_gene: TRBJ2-1
d_gene: .
v_gene: TRBV6-5
abundance: few
CDR3aa: CASSYPLDNNEQFF
CDR3nt: TGTGCCAGCAGTTACCCCCTTGATAACAATGAGCAGTTCTTC

j_gene: TRBJ1-4
d_gene: TRBD1
v_gene: TRBV4-2
abundance: .
CDR3aa: CASSHTGGREKLFF
CDR3nt: TGTGCCAGCAGTCATACAGGGGGAAGGGAAAAACTGTTTTTT

j_gene: TRBJ2-7
d_gene: TRBD1
v_gene: TRBV29-1
abundance: .
CDR3aa: CSARQGFDYEQYF
CDR3nt: TGCAGCGCCCGACAGGGTTTCGACTACGAGCAGTACTTC

j_gene: TRBJ1-5
d_gene: TRBD1
v_gene: TRBV7-8
abundance: many
CDR3aa: CASSLTMTGGQPQHF
CDR3nt: TGTGCCAGCAGCTTAACTATGACAGGGGGTCAGCCCCAGCATTTT

j_gene: TRBJ2-5
d_gene: .
v_gene: TRBV12-3/TRBV12-4
abundance: many
CDR3aa: CASRRLAGPGETQYF
CDR3nt: TGTGCCAGCAGGAGACTCGCGGGACCTGGGGAGACCCAGTACTTC

j_gene: TRBJ1-2
d_gene: .
v_gene: TRBV10-3
abundance: many
CDR3aa: CAISESTDGYGYTF
CDR3nt: TGTGCCATCAGTGAGTCGACAGACGGCTATGGCTACACCTTC

j_gene: TRBJ2-5
d_gene: TRBD1
v_gene: TRBV18
abundance: .
CDR3aa: CASSLSGTGGVETQYF
CDR3nt: TGTGCCAGCTCCCTATCCGGGACAGGGGGCGTAGAGACCCAGTACTTC

j_gene: TRBJ1-2
d_gene: TRBD1
v_gene: TRBV29-1
abundance: few
CDR3aa: CSAGQGTLNYGYTF
CDR3nt: TGCAGCGCCGGACAGGGGACTCTGAACTATGGCTACACCTTC

j_gene: TRBJ1-2
d_gene: .
v_gene: TRBV6-2/TRBV6-3
abundance: .
CDR3aa: CASSYDTIGVKYGYTF
CDR3nt: TGTGCCAGCAGTTACGACACGATAGGGGTTAAATATGGCTACACCTTC

j_gene: TRBJ2-5
d_gene: TRBD2
v_gene: TRBV29-1
abundance: .
CDR3aa: CSVPGTSGDPLQETQYF
CDR3nt: TGCAGCGTTCCGGGGACTAGCGGGGATCCCCTCCAAGAGACCCAGTACTTC

j_gene: TRBJ2-6
d_gene: .
v_gene: TRBV5-1
abundance: .
CDR3aa: CASSSPRFSGANVLTF
CDR3nt: TGCGCCAGCAGTTCCCCCCGGTTCTCTGGGGCCAACGTCCTGACTTTC

j_gene: TRBJ2-1
d_gene: .
v_gene: TRBV9
abundance: few
CDR3aa: CASSVEPSSHEQFF
CDR3nt: TGTGCCAGCAGCGTAGAACCTAGCAGCCATGAGCAGTTCTTC

j_gene: TRBJ2-3
d_gene: TRBD2
v_gene: TRBV10-3
abundance: .
CDR3aa: CAISRTSGGADTQYF
CDR3nt: TGTGCCATCAGCAGGACTAGCGGGGGGGCAGATACGCAGTATTTT